The present T cell receptor beta chain was sequenced within a study of CD8 T cells in ankylosing spondylitis. This clonotype was recorded many times. Its matching antigen is unknown. Study findings and constraints: A CD8+ phenotype characterized the disease-linked clones, which were relatively rare in peripheral blood. One TCR beta motif, made up of eight highly homologous variants, appeared characteristic of ankylosing spondylitis blood. The study looked at matched synovial fluid samples from ankylosing spondylitis patients. Disease-linked clones were reported to be significantly enriched there.

Each CDR3 protein gets one entry after TCRdb re-called the 5' RACE reads with MiXCR. The table lists some 200,000 distinct CDR3 sequences, 15% to 20% of them singletons, with 4.3% in the top ten. Trimming removed 4 bases from V and 4 bases from J; junction bases left unmatched: 6. CDR3 length: 15 amino acids. From germline, CDR1 is SGHTA and CDR2 FQGNSA. This sequence joins TRBV7-2 and TRBJ1-3, with 8 bases fitting TRBD1. This clonotype was obtained from a male donor between 5 and 29 years old with ankylosing spondylitis or in good health (not recorded which). Sequencing was done on a sample of blood, either unsorted or a sorted T cell fraction (not recorded which). In DNA, the CDR3 is TGTGCCAGCAGCTCCGACAGGGGACCAGGAAACACCATATATTTT. Amino acid sequence: CASSSDRGPGNTIYF.